A selection of T cell receptor beta chains follows, all from one sample in a study of CD8 T cells in Susac syndrome. One entry per CDR3 protein results from TCRdb running MiXCR on the immunoSEQ multiplex PCR reads. The sample shows over 80,000 distinct CDR3 sequences, 90% to 95% of them seen only once. The sequenced sample was CD8+ T cells from PBMCs. Receptors were obtained from a human donor in good health. CDR3s include the opening cysteine and the closing phenylalanine or tryptophan. D genes are given only for firm matches. Clone size is stated in some rows and not others, as once, few, many or a class when expanded.

j_call d_call clone_size v_call cdr3_aa cdr3_nt
TRBJ2-5 TRBD1 . TRBV9 CASSLHPDRRETQYF TGTGCCAGCAGCCTCCACCCGGACAGGAGAGAGACCCAGTACTTC
TRBJ2-2 TRBD2 . TRBV10-3 CAISESSGLANTGELFF TGTGCCATCAGTGAGTCCTCCGGACTAGCGAACACCGGGGAGCTGTTTTTT
TRBJ2-7 . . TRBV3-1 CASSQFQGTHEQYF TGTGCCAGCAGCCAATTTCAGGGTACCCACGAGCAGTACTTC
TRBJ2-3 TRBD1 . TRBV20-1 CSARDWDRAADTQYF TGCAGTGCTAGAGATTGGGACAGGGCGGCAGATACGCAGTATTTT
TRBJ1-6 TRBD1 . TRBV19 CASSITAGGSYNSPLHF TGTGCCAGTAGTATTACGGCAGGGGGCTCCTATAATTCCCCCCTCCACTTT
TRBJ1-1 . . TRBV7-3 CASSLGGRNTEAFF TGTGCCAGCAGCTTAGGGGGACGGAACACTGAAGCTTTCTTT
TRBJ2-7 . . TRBV12-3/TRBV12-4 CASSLGSPGVEQYF TGTGCCAGCAGTTTAGGGTCTCCTGGAGTCGAGCAGTACTTC
TRBJ2-1 . . TRBV4-1 CASSQPTGAESNEQFF TGCGCCAGCAGCCAACCGACCGGGGCGGAGAGCAATGAGCAGTTCTTC
TRBJ2-7 TRBD1 . TRBV29-1 CSVLGQAYEQYF TGCAGCGTACTAGGACAGGCCTACGAGCAGTACTTC
TRBJ2-5 . . TRBV4-1 CASSHLDETQYF TGCGCCAGCAGCCACTTGGATGAGACCCAGTACTTC
TRBJ2-7 . . TRBV5-4 CASSLDRDEQYF TGTGCCAGCAGCTTGGACAGGGACGAGCAGTACTTC
TRBJ2-3 TRBD2 . TRBV4-2 CASSQEEVAGDTQYF TGTGCCAGCAGCCAGGAGGAGGTAGCGGGGGATACGCAGTATTTT
TRBJ1-1 . . TRBV10-3 CAINRDIGDTEAFF TGTGCCATCAACCGGGACATTGGGGACACTGAAGCTTTCTTT
TRBJ2-3 . . TRBV24-1 CATSDEGTDTQYF TGTGCCACCAGTGATGAGGGGACAGATACGCAGTATTTT
TRBJ1-2 TRBD1 . TRBV18 CASSPPGQPYGYTF TGTGCCAGCTCACCCCCGGGACAGCCCTATGGCTACACCTTC
TRBJ1-1 . . TRBV2 CASSDVGYTEAFF TGTGCCAGCAGTGATGTGGGGTACACTGAAGCTTTCTTT
TRBJ2-1 . once TRBV7-3 CASSLEPQGLLSQQFF TGTGCCAGCAGCTTAGAACCACAGGGATTGCTATCGCAGCAGTTCTTC
TRBJ1-1 . . TRBV12-3/TRBV12-4 CASSFGRGNTEAFF TGTGCCAGCAGTTTCGGCAGGGGCAACACTGAAGCTTTCTTT
TRBJ2-7 . few TRBV13 CASSIRDHSSYEQYF TGTGCCAGCAGCATACGGGACCACAGCTCCTACGAGCAGTACTTC
TRBJ1-2 . . TRBV5-1 CASSYASGHGISAMSGYTF TGCGCCAGCAGCTACGCGTCGGGACATGGGATTTCGGCAATGAGTGGCTACACCTTC
TRBJ2-7 . . TRBV6-1 CASGIFSGPKEQYF TGTGCCAGCGGCATTTTTAGCGGCCCCAAGGAGCAGTACTTC
TRBJ2-3 . . TRBV9 CASSVEGDTDTQYF TGTGCCAGCAGCGTGGAGGGAGACACAGATACGCAGTATTTT
TRBJ1-5 TRBD1 . TRBV19 CASSTGTGPNQPQHF TGTGCCAGTAGTACCGGGACAGGGCCAAATCAGCCCCAGCATTTT
TRBJ2-7 TRBD1 . TRBV29-1 CSVEGGQGAYEQYF TGCAGCGTTGAAGGGGGACAGGGAGCCTACGAGCAGTACTTC
TRBJ1-1 . . TRBV29-1 CSETRASTGIGTEAFF TGCAGCGAGACTAGGGCATCGACAGGAATCGGCACTGAAGCTTTCTTT
TRBJ2-7 . . TRBV20-1 CSARNLAWGLYEQYF TGCAGTGCTAGAAACTTAGCGTGGGGGTTGTACGAGCAGTACTTC
TRBJ2-2 . . TRBV19 CASSIVLQVTATGELFF TGTGCCAGTAGTATTGTTCTTCAGGTGACAGCCACCGGGGAGCTGTTTTTT
TRBJ1-2 . . TRBV12-3/TRBV12-4 CASYRTLYGYTF TGTGCCAGCTACCGGACACTTTATGGCTACACCTTC
TRBJ2-4 TRBD2 . TRBV10-3 CAISEGQRGDIQYF TGTGCCATCAGTGAGGGTCAGCGGGGGGACATTCAGTACTTC
TRBJ2-1 . . TRBV12-3/TRBV12-4 CASSLRDKQFF TGTGCCAGCAGTCTCCGGGACAAGCAGTTCTTC
TRBJ2-1 . . TRBV29-1 CSVEDSKAYNEQFF TGCAGCGTTGAAGATTCTAAGGCCTACAATGAGCAGTTCTTC
TRBJ1-2 TRBD1 few TRBV4-2 CASSQGDGGQWDGYTF TGTGCCAGCAGCCAAGGGGATGGGGGACAGTGGGACGGCTACACCTTC
TRBJ1-2 . . TRBV6-1 CASSEWAGYGYTF TGTGCCAGCAGTGAATGGGCGGGCTATGGCTACACCTTC